Sequencing of this T cell receptor (beta chain) was carried out in a study of control samples from healthy donors and cancer patients (dated by TCRdb to 2019 to 2021). The library was prepared using the immunoSEQ multiplex PCR assay. TCRdb took over this immuneACCESS table, retaining in-frame rearrangements with V and J assigned. Such tables are incomplete; in checked studies, under half of the missing clones stem from an unresolved V gene, and the remainder is unexplained. Here the sample has approximately 68,000 clones; approximately 83% occur a single time. The top ten hold more than 15% of the sample. Inclusive of the bounding cysteine and phenylalanine, the CDR3 is 15 residues long. Of all the DNA, just the CDR3 is kept, 45 bases in frame from base 1. Trimmed from V: 6 bases; trimmed from J: 0 bases; junction bases lacking a gene match: 6. The germline V gene encodes CDR1 SGHDN and CDR2 FVKESK.

A note on this clone: This receptor's antigen is unknown. Base qualities are not recorded, but no much larger clone differs from it by a single base.

What was sequenced was blood. This sequence was found in a man aged 60 to 69 in good health. The sequence links TRBV14 to TRBJ2-7; 9 middle bases align to TRBD1. The nucleotide sequence reads as follows: TGTGCCAGCAGGGCCGGGACAGGGAGCTCCTACGAGCAGTACTTC. Its protein product is CASRAGTGSSYEQYF.